This T cell receptor (beta chain) originates from a study of shared clonotypes between healthy human individuals. To note about this clone: Antigen unknown.

Germline CDR1 is SQVTM and CDR2 is ANQGSEA. The V gene end was trimmed by 6 bases and the J gene end by 6 bases; junction bases not matched to a gene: 9. The CDR3 runs to 15 residues. CD45RO-negative, CCR7-positively selected cells formed the naive CD8 fraction, excluding terminally differentiated effector memory CD45RA+ cells. Study outcomes and limitations: Compared with memory subsets, naive subsets generally had larger estimated richness.

Data came from immunoSEQ multiplex PCR; TCRdb stores just in-frame clones and leaves some out. The sample contains fewer than 1 million clones, about 97% of which appear only once. The sequence was collected from a man aged 25 to 45 in good health. The sequenced sample consisted of naive CD8+ T cells sorted from blood. The chain joins TRBV29-1 to TRBJ2-1; 12 bases are a match to TRBD2. This CDR3 is CSVRTSGAILNEQFF. CDR3 bases: TGCAGCGTGCGGACTAGCGGGGCCATCCTCAATGAGCAGTTCTTC.